This T cell receptor beta chain was recorded in a study of blood T cell repertoires in COVID-19. Overall study context: Samples taken during acute and convalescent COVID-19 were collected in the United States, Italy and Spain.

Only a few counts were recorded for this clone. Germline lookup yields CDR1 SGHRS and CDR2 YFSETQ. This CDR3 has 14 amino acids. Trimming left V 3 bases short and J 6 bases short, with 16 bases between. In the original workflow: Estimation of nucleated cell counts was performed using reference gene primer amplification. The data were produced by immunoSEQ multiplex PCR, yet TCRdb's version contains in-frame clones alone and is incomplete. V and J calls and clone size are as listed in that table; D and trimming were resolved from the DNA. In the table there are over 200,000 clones, around 82% of which are singletons.

The rearrangement joins TRBV5-1 to TRBJ2-7, with a tentative D call TRBD2 (6 bases). Sequencing was done on a sample of peripheral blood. The sequence derives from an elderly man with acute or convalescent COVID-19. In DNA, the CDR3 is TGCGCCAGCAGCTCCACTTCGGGAGACGGCGAGCAGTACTTC. It encodes CASSSTSGDGEQYF.